The 27 T cell receptor beta chains below come from one sample, sequenced in a study of T cells in Graves' hyperthyroidism and ophthalmopathy. Researchers amplified the TCR beta CDR3 regions from RNA transcripts. The HTBI primer set drove a first-round RT-PCR of the TCR CDR3. TCRdb analysed the multiplex PCR reads with MiXCR anew, one entry per CDR3 protein. The sample lists 490,000 or so distinct CDR3 sequences; nearly 20% were seen once. Sequencing was done on a sample of blood. The receptor source for this set is a man aged 40-49 years with Graves' ophthalmopathy.

This clonotype was seen at least ten times. The gene calls are TRBV11-2 and TRBJ2-5; D is possibly TRBD2 (5 bases). The CDR3 length is 14 residues. From germline, CDR1 is SGHAT and CDR2 FQNNGV. V shed 5 bases and J shed 4 bases, with 14 bases lying between them. CDR3 nucleotides: TGTGCCAGCAGCACCCCCTCGGGGTTAGAGACCCAGTACTTC. Protein sequence: CASSTPSGLETQYF.

This clonotype was counted ten times or more. The gene calls are TRBV11-2 and TRBJ2-1, with TRBD2 identical over 9 bases. The V gene's germline CDR1 is SGHAT and CDR2 FQNNGV. Trimming removed 1 base from V and 0 bases from J; junction bases left unmatched: 7. This CDR3 has 18 amino acids. The CDR3 DNA reads TGTGCCAGCAGCTTAGCGGTGGCGGGGGGGCGCTCCTACAATGAGCAGTTCTTC. This gives the protein CASSLAVAGGRSYNEQFF.

This clonotype showed up just a few times. J is TRBJ1-1 and V is TRBV19, with D tentatively TRBD1 (6 bases). This CDR3 has 15 amino acids. CDR1 LNHDA and CDR2 SQIVND come from the germline V gene (reference sequence). Trimming pared 2 bases from V and 8 bases from J, leaving 18 bases between. This CDR3 is CASSIRSGQLSEAFF. In DNA, the CDR3 is TGTGCCAGTAGTATACGTAGTGGACAGCTCTCCGAAGCTTTCTTT.

This clonotype has a count of ten or more. V is TRBV18 and J is TRBJ2-1; 7 bases line up with TRBD1. The CDR3 runs 14 residues. V lost 0 bases, J lost 7 bases, and 3 bases stayed unmatched. Germline loops: CDR1 KGHSH, CDR2 LQKENI. The CDR3 loop reads CASSPPGQHNEQFF. The CDR3 DNA reads as TGTGCCAGCTCACCACCGGGACAGCATAATGAGCAGTTCTTC.

The rearrangement links TRBV7-2 to TRBJ2-3; TRBD1 aligns across 8 bases. V shed 1 base and J 4 bases; nucleotides not matched to a gene: 10. The CDR3 totals 17 residues. The germline V gene has CDR1 SGHTA and CDR2 FQGNSA. The CDR3 spells CASSLEGQGSRADTQYF. The CDR3, as DNA: TGTGCCAGCAGCTTAGAAGGACAGGGTTCTCGCGCAGATACGCAGTATTTT.

This clonotype was seen ten or more times. The genes are TRBV6-2 or TRBV6-3 and TRBJ2-2, with 7 bases aligning to TRBD2. V shed 2 bases and J 7 bases; nucleotides not matched to a gene: 4. The CDR3 extends over 14 amino acids. In germline, CDR1 is MNHEY, CDR2 SVGEGT. The CDR3 sequence is CASSYQLASGELFF. In DNA form, the CDR3 reads TGTGCCAGCAGTTACCAACTAGCGAGCGGGGAGCTGTTTTTT.

This clonotype came up many times. This sequence joins TRBV28 and TRBJ2-7; D tentatively reads TRBD1 or TRBD2 (5 bases each). This CDR3 has 14 amino acids. The ends were cut back, 6 bases at V and 5 bases at J, with 17 bases in the middle. Germline CDR1 and CDR2: MDHEN and SYDVKM. CDR3 residues: CASSTPGGGHEQYF. The CDR3 nucleotides read TGTGCCAGCAGCACCCCTGGGGGTGGCCACGAGCAGTACTTC.

The sample holds many counts of this clonotype. J is TRBJ2-5 and V is TRBV30; the D call may be TRBD1 or TRBD2 (5 bases each). This CDR3 region has 15 residues. Germline V gene data show CDR1 as GTSNPN and CDR2 as SVGIG (reference sequence). Trimming shortened V by 5 bases and J by 5 bases, and 21 bases separated the two germline ends. CDR3 sequence reads: CAWGTGRVRAETQYF. CDR3 DNA: TGTGCCTGGGGGACGGGCAGGGTGAGGGCGGAGACCCAGTACTTC.

This clonotype was found a few times. The chain has TRBV28 and TRBJ2-1; 11 positions agree with TRBD2. Trimming took 1 base from V and 4 from J; bases not matched to a gene: 3. CDR3 length equals 16 residues. Germline CDR1 and CDR2: MDHEN and SYDVKM. CDR3 sequence reads: CASSLYSSGRYNEQFF. The CDR3 DNA reads TGTGCCAGCAGTTTATATTCTAGCGGGAGGTACAATGAGCAGTTCTTC.

The rearrangement uses TRBV10-2 and TRBJ2-3, with 11 bases lining up with TRBD1. The trim removed 6 bases at V and 13 bases at J, leaving 6 bases unmatched. The CDR3 sequence is 12 residues long. CDR1 and CDR2 (germline): WSHSY, SAAADI. The DNA for the CDR3 is TGCGCCAGCAGCTCCGGGACAGGGGGAAAGTATTTT. Protein product: CASSSGTGGKYF.

This clonotype was seen at least ten times. This sequence joins TRBV6-1 and TRBJ1-5; D ambiguous. The CDR3 extends over 15 amino acids. Trimming removed 0 bases from V and 3 bases from J, with 9 bases in between. Germline CDR1 and CDR2: MNHNS and SASEGT. The CDR3 nucleotides read TGTGCCAGCAGTGAAGCTCGGGGAAACAATCAGCCCCAGCATTTT. Amino acid sequence: CASSEARGNNQPQHF.

The gene calls are TRBV7-9 and TRBJ2-5; 7 bases match TRBD1. V was pared by 4 bases and J by 1 base, with 6 bases of the junction left unmatched. From germline, CDR1 is SEHNR and CDR2 FQNEAQ (reference sequence). The CDR3 length is 15 residues. CDR3 in amino acids: CASSSRQGSQETQYF. The CDR3 DNA sequence: TGTGCCAGCAGCTCTCGACAGGGCAGCCAAGAGACCCAGTACTTC. The variable domain in full, with the rest retrieved from reference TRBV7-9 and TRBJ2-5, is DTGVSQNPRHKITKRGQNVTFRCDPISEHNRLYWYRQTLGQGPEFLTYFQNEAQLEKSRLLSDRFSAERPKGSFSTLEIQRTEQGDSAMYLCASSSRQGSQETQYFGPGTRLLVL.

Ten or more counts support this clonotype. The rearrangement joins TRBV6-5 to TRBJ2-7; D is uncertain. The CDR3 spans 16 residues. The V gene lost 0 bases and the J gene lost 3 bases, with 15 bases spanning the gap. Germline V lookup: CDR1 MNHEY, CDR2 SVGAGI. The DNA for the CDR3 is TGTGCCAGCAGTTACTCGGAAGGCAGCCGCATCTACGAGCAGTACTTC. Its translation: CASSYSEGSRIYEQYF.

This clonotype was seen repeatedly, ten times or more. The rearrangement uses TRBV3-1 and TRBJ2-5; 12 positions match TRBD2. The CDR3 sequence is 17 residues long. Trimming cost V 5 bases and J 7 bases; bases outside gene matches: 14. Germline V gene data show CDR1 as LGHDT and CDR2 as YNNKEL (reference sequence). The CDR3 bases are TGTGCCAGCAGCGGTAGAGCTAGCGGGAGGGCGATGGGGACCCAGTACTTC. The encoded protein is CASSGRASGRAMGTQYF.

Of note for this clonotype: Being one base from a much bigger clone, this may be a read error. The chain employs TRBV27 and TRBJ2-5, with 8 bases lining up with TRBD2. The CDR3 is 17 amino acids. Germline V gene sequence: CDR1 MNHEY, CDR2 SMNVEV (reference sequence). V trimming: 7 bases; J trimming: 7 bases; junction bases outside the gene matches: 20. CDR3 bases: TGTGCCAGCACCACCAGGGGTAATCTAGCCGGGAGGGGGACCCAGTACTTC. This translates into CASTTRGNLAGRGTQYF.

V is TRBV12-3 or TRBV12-4 and J is TRBJ1-5; D gene ambiguous. This CDR3 spans 15 amino acids. The V gene lost 4 bases and the J gene lost 2 bases, with 12 bases spanning the gap. In nucleotides, the CDR3 is TGTGCCAGCAGTTCTGGGCTGGGTGGCAATCAGCCCCAGCATTTT. Amino acids: CASSSGLGGNQPQHF.

The chain has TRBV9 and TRBJ2-5, with TRBD2 identical over 8 bases. In germline, CDR1 is SGDLS, CDR2 YYNGEE. The V gene end was trimmed by 3 bases and the J gene end by 5 bases; junction bases not matched to a gene: 6. The CDR3 totals 14 residues. The chain's CDR3 is CASSETPGGETQYF. CDR3 DNA: TGTGCCAGCAGCGAGACCCCGGGGGGGGAGACCCAGTACTTC.

J is TRBJ1-2 and V is TRBV7-9; 11 nucleotides align to TRBD1. This CDR3 is built from 15 residues. Trimming removed 1 base from V and 4 bases from J; junction bases left unmatched: 2. Germline V gene data show CDR1 as SEHNR and CDR2 as FQNEAQ (reference sequence). The CDR3 nucleotides are TGTGCCAGCAGCTTAGGGACAGGGGGCAGCTATGGCTACACCTTC. This translates into CASSLGTGGSYGYTF.

This chain uses TRBV7-8 with TRBJ2-1, with 7 bases aligning to TRBD2. The V and J ends lost 5 bases and 9 bases, in that order; junction bases with no gene match: 13. The CDR3 has 15 amino acids. The germline gives CDR1 SGHVS, CDR2 FQNEAQ. In DNA, the CDR3 is TGTGCCAGCAGCCCAGGACTAGACAGTATTTTTGAGCAGTTCTTC. Protein product: CASSPGLDSIFEQFF.

This clonotype was observed at least ten times. The V and J genes are TRBV7-2 and TRBJ2-7; D remains unclear. The germline CDR1 and CDR2 sequences are SGHTA and FQGNSA. This CDR3 comprises 13 residues. Between the trimmed V and J ends, which lost 2 bases and 2 bases, there was a span of 7 bases. Written as DNA, the CDR3 is TGTGCCAGCAGCTTACCACAGACCTACGAGCAGTACTTC. Its protein is CASSLPQTYEQYF.

This clonotype was detected many times. The chain carries TRBV28 and TRBJ2-5; tentative D call: TRBD2 (5 bases). The CDR3 is 12 amino acids. Looked up from germline, CDR1 is MDHEN and CDR2 is SYDVKM. The ends were cut back, 4 bases at V and 7 bases at J, with 10 bases in the middle. Here the CDR3 reads CASSSSGPTQYF. Written as DNA, the CDR3 is TGTGCCAGCAGTTCCAGCGGACCGACCCAGTACTTC.

Many counts were recorded for this clonotype. The chain employs TRBV20-1 and TRBJ2-1, with 9 bases matching TRBD2. The CDR3 length is 15 residues. Germline V gene data show CDR1 as DFQATT and CDR2 as SNEGSKA (reference sequence). With V trimmed by 5 bases and J by 5 bases, 10 bases remained unmatched. The CDR3 loop is CSASPGTSFNNEQFF. The CDR3 nucleotides are TGCAGTGCTTCCCCTGGGACTAGCTTTAACAATGAGCAGTTCTTC.

This clonotype has only a few counts. The chain is built from TRBV6-1 and TRBJ2-7, with 8 bases fitting TRBD2. V shed 7 bases, J shed 1 base, and the junction held 3 bases outside the gene matches. This CDR3 region has 13 residues. From germline, CDR1 is MNHNS and CDR2 SASEGT. The DNA for the CDR3 is TGTGCCAGCAACGCGGGGGGTTCCTACGAGCAGTACTTC. Protein product: CASNAGGSYEQYF.

This clonotype was seen repeatedly, ten times or more. CDR3 amino acids: CASRLAGLYEQYF. DNA of the CDR3: TGTGCCAGCAGACTAGCGGGACTCTACGAGCAGTACTTC. The rearrangement links TRBV28 to TRBJ2-7; 10 bases fit TRBD2. Germline CDR1 MDHEN, CDR2 SYDVKM. V was clipped by 6 bases and J by 3 bases; unmatched bases: 2. CDR3 size: 13 residues.

This sequence joins TRBV5-1 and TRBJ2-1; 10 bases align to TRBD1. The trim removed 4 bases at V and 4 bases at J, leaving 5 bases unmatched. The CDR3 consists of 15 residues. Germline CDR1 and CDR2: SGHRS and YFSETQ. CDR3 in DNA: TGCGCCAGCAGCGGGACAGGGGTCCAGTACAATGAGCAGTTCTTC. It codes for CASSGTGVQYNEQFF. Full variable domain (missing parts from reference TRBV5-1 and TRBJ2-1): KAGVTQTPRYLIKTRGQQVTLSCSPISGHRSVSWYQQTPGQGLQFLFEYFSETQRNKGNFPGRFSGRQFSNSRSEMNVSTLELGDSALYLCASSGTGVQYNEQFFGPGTRLTVL.

The gene calls are TRBV6-5 and TRBJ1-2; D possibly corresponds to TRBD1 (5 bases). V gave up 2 bases and J gave up 7 bases, with 11 bases separating them. Germline loops: CDR1 MNHEY, CDR2 SVGAGI. This CDR3 comprises 13 residues. DNA of the CDR3: TGTGCCAGCAGTTACACCAGGGTGGGTGGCTACACCTTC. Translating it yields CASSYTRVGGYTF.

This clonotype was counted between two and nine times. The J gene is TRBJ2-7, the V gene TRBV7-2; 7 nucleotides agree with TRBD2. The germline V gene has CDR1 SGHTA and CDR2 FQGNSA. V shed 3 bases, J shed 2 bases, and the junction held 4 bases outside the gene matches. The CDR3 extends over 14 amino acids. CDR3 nucleotides: TGTGCCAGCAGCTTTAACCTAGCGGCCTACGAGCAGTACTTC. It yields the protein CASSFNLAAYEQYF.